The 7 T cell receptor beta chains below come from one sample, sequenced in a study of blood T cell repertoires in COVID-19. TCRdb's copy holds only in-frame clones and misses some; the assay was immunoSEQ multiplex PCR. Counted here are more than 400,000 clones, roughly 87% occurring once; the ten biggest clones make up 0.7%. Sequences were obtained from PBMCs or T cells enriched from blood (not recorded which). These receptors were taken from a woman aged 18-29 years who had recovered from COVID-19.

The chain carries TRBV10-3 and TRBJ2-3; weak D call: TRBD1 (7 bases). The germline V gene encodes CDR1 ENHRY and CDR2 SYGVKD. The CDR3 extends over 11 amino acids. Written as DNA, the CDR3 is TGTACTTCCTCAGGGGGGGATACGCAGTATTTT. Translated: CTSSGGDTQYF.

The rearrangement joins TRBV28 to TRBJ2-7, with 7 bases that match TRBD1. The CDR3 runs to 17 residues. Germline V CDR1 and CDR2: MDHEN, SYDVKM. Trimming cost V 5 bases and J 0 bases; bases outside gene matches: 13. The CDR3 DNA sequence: TGTGCCAGCAGTACATACCCAGGGGGACACTCCTCCTACGAGCAGTACTTC. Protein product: CASSTYPGGHSSYEQYF.

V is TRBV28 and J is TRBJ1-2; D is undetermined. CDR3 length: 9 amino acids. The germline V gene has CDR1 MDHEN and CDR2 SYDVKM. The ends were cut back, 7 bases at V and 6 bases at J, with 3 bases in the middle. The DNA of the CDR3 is TGTGCCAGCACAGATGGCTACACCTTC. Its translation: CASTDGYTF.

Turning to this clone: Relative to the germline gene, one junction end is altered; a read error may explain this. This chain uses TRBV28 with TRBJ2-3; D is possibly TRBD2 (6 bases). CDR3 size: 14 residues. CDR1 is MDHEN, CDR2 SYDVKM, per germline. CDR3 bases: TGTGCCAGCACCCCGGGTAGTGCGGGGTTAGTCATGGATTTT. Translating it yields CASTPGSAGLVMDF.

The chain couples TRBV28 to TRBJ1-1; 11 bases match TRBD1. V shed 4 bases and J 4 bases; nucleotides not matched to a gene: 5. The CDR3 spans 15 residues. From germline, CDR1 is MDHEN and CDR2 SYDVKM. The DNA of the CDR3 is TGTGCCAGCAGTTCTCACGGACAGGGGGCCACTGAAGCTTTCTTT. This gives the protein CASSSHGQGATEAFF.

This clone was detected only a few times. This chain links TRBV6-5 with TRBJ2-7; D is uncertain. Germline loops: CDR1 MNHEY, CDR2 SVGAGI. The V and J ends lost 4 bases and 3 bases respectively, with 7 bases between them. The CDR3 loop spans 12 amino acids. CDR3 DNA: TGTGCCAGCAGTTTGCGGCTCTACGAGCAGTACTTC. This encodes CASSLRLYEQYF.

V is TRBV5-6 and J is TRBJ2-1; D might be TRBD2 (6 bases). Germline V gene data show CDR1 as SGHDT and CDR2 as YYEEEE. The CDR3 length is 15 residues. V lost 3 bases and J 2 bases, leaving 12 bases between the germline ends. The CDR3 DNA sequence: TGTGCCAGCAGCTATTCTAGCGCCCCCTACAATGAGCAGTTCTTC. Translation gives CASSYSSAPYNEQFF.